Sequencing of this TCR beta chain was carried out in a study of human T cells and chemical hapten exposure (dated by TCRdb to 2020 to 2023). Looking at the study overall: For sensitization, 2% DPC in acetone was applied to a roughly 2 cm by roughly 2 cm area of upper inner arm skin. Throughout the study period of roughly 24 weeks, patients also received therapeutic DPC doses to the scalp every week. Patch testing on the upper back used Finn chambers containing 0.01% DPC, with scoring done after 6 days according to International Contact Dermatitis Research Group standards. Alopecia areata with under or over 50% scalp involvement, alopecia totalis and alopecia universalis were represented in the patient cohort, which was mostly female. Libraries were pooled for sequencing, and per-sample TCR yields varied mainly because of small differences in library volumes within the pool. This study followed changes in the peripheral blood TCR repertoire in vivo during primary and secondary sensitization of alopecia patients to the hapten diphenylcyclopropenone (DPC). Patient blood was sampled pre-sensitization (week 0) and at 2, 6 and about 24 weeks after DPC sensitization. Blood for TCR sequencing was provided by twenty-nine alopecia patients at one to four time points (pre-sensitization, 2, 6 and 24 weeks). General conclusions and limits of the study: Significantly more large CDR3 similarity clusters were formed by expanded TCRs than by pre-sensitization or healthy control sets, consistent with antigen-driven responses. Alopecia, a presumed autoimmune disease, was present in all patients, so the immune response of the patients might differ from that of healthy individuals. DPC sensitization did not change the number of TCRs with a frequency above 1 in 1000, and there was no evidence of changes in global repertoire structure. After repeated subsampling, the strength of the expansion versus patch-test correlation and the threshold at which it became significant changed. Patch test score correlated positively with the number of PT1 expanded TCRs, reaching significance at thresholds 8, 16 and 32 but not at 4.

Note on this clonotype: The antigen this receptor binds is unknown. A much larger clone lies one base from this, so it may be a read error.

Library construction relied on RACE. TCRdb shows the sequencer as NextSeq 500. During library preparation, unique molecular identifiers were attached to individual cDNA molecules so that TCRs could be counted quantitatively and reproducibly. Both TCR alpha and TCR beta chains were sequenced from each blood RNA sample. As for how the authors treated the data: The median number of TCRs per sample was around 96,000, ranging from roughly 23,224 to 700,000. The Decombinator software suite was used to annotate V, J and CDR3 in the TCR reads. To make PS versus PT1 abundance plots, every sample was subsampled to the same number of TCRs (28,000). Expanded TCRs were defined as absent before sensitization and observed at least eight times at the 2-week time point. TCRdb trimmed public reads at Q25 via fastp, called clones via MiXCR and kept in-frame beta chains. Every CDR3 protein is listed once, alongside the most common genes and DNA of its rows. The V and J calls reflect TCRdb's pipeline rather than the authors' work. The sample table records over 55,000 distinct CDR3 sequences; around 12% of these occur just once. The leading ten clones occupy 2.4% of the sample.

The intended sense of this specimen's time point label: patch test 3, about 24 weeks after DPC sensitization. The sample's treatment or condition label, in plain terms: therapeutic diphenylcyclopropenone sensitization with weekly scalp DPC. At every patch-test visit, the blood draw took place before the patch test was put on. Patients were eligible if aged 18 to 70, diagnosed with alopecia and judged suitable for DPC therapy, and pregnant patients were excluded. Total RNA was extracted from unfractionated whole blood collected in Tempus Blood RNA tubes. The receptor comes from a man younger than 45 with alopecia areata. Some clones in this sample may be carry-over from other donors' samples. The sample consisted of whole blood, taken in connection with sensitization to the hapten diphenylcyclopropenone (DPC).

The CDR3 loop reads CASSPIPLAKNIQYF. At the DNA level, the sequence is TGTGCCAGCAGCCCAATTCCCCTAGCCAAAAACATTCAGTACTTC. Recombination linked TRBV5-4 to TRBJ2-4, with the D segment identity uncertain. The CDR3, from cysteine to phenylalanine, totals 15 residues. CDR3 DNA is the only sequence kept; it has 45 bases, read in frame from the first base. The junction shows trimming of 4 bases on V and 0 bases on J, plus 11 bases between the germline ends. For CDR1 and CDR2, the germline V gene (reference sequence) lists SGHNT and YYREEE.